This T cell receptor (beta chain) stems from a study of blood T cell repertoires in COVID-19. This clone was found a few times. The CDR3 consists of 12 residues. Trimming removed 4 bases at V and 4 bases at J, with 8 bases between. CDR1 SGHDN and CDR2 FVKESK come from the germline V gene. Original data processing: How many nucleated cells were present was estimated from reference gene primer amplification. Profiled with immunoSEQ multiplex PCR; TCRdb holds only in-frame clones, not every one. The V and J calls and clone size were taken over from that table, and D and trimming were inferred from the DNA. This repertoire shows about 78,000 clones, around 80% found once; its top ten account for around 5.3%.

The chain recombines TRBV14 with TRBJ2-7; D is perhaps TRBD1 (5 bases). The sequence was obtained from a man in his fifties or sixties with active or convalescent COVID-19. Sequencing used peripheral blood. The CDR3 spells CASSRQGYEQYF. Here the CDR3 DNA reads TGTGCCAGCAGCCGTCAGGGTTACGAGCAGTACTTC.